The T cell receptor (beta chain) described here comes from a study of shared clonotypes between healthy human individuals. Study overall: Donors, aged 18 to 49, were a couple of women and a few men.

Libraries were prepared by immunoSEQ multiplex PCR; TCRdb keeps only in-frame clonotypes and omits some of them. There are some 95,000 clones in the sample; about 70% occur only once, and roughly 52% lies in the top ten. This clone showed up just once. The CDR3 totals 13 residues. With 2 bases removed from V and 4 bases from J, the gap between germline ends came to 8 bases. Germline CDR1 reads MDHEN; CDR2 reads SYDVKM. This chain links TRBV28 with TRBJ1-1; D is uncertain. This sequence was found in a young man in good health. The sequencing input was memory CD8+ T cells sorted from blood. Subset indicated: CD45RO+ cells pooled with CCR7-negative TemRA cells. This CDR3 is CASSLPLITEAFF. In DNA, the CDR3 is TGTGCCAGCAGTTTACCCTTGATCACTGAAGCTTTCTTT. Full variable domain (rest looked up from reference TRBV28 and TRBJ1-1): DVKVTQSSRYLVKRTGEKVFLECVQDMDHENMFWYRQDPGLGLRLIYFSYDVKMKEKGDIPEGYSVSREKKERFSLILESASTNQTSMYLCASSLPLITEAFFGQGTRLTVV.